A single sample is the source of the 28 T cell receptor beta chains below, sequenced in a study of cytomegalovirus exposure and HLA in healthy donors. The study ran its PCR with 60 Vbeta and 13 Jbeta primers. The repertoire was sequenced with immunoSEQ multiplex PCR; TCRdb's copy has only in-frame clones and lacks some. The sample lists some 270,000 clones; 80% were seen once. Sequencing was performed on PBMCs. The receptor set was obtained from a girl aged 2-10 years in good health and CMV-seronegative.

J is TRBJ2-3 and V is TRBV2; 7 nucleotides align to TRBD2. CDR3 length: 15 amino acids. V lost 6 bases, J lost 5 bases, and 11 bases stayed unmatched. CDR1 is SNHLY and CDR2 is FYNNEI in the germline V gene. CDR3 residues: CASRGLGGSVDTQYF. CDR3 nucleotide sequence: TGTGCCAGCAGGGGGTTGGGGGGGTCTGTAGATACGCAGTATTTT.

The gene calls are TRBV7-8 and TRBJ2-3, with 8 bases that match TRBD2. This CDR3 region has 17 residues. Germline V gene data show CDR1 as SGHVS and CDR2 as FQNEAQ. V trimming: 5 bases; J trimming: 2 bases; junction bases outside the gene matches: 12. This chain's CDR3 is CASSPGQLAGYTDTQYF. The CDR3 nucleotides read TGTGCCAGCAGCCCTGGTCAGCTAGCGGGCTACACAGATACGCAGTATTTT.

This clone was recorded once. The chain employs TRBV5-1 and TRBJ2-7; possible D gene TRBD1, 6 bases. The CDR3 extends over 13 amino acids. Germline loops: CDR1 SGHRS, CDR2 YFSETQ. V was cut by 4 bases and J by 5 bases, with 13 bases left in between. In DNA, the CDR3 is TGCGCCAGCAGCCTGCGCCACAGGGACGAGCAGTACTTC. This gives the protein CASSLRHRDEQYF.

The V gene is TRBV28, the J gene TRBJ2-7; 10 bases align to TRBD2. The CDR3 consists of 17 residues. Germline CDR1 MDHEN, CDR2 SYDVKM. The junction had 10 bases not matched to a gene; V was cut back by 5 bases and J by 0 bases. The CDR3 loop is CASSENSGRTTSYEQYF. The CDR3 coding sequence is TGTGCCAGCAGTGAAAATAGCGGGAGGACCACCTCCTACGAGCAGTACTTC.

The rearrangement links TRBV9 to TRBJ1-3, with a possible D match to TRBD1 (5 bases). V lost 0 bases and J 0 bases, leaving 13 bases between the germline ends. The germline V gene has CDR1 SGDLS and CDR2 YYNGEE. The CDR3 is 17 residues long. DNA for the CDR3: TGTGCCAGCAGCGTAGGTTCAGGGTTTCTCTCTGGAAACACCATATATTTT. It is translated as CASSVGSGFLSGNTIYF.

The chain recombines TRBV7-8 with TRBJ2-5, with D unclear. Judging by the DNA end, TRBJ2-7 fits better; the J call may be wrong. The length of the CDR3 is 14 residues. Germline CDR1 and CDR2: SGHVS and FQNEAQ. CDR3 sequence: CASSLGPLSYEQYF. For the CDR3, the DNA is TGTGCCAGCAGCTTAGGTCCCCTATCCTACGAGCAGTACTTC.

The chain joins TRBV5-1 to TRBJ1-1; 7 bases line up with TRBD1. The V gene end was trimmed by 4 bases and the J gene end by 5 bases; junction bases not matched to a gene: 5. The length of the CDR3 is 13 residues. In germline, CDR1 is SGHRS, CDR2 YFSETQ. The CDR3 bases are TGCGCCAGCAGCATAGGGACAGATACTGAAGCTTTCTTT. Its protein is CASSIGTDTEAFF.

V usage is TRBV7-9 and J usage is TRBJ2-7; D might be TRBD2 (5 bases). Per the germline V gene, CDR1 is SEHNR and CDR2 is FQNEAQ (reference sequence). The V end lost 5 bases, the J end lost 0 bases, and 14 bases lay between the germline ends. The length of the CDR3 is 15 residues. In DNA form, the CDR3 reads TGTGCCAGCAGCACCAGTGCCGGGAACTCCTACGAGCAGTACTTC. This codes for CASSTSAGNSYEQYF. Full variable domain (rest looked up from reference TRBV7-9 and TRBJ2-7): DTGVSQNPRHKITKRGQNVTFRCDPISEHNRLYWYRQTLGQGPEFLTYFQNEAQLEKSRLLSDRFSAERPKGSFSTLEIQRTEQGDSAMYLCASSTSAGNSYEQYFGPGTRLTVT.

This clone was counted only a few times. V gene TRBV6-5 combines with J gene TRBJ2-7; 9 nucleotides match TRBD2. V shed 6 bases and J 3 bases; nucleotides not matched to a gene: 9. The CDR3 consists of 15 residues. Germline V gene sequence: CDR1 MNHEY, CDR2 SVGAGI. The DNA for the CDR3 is TGTGCCAGCAGGAGACTAGCGGAAAGATACTACGAGCAGTACTTC. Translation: CASRRLAERYYEQYF.

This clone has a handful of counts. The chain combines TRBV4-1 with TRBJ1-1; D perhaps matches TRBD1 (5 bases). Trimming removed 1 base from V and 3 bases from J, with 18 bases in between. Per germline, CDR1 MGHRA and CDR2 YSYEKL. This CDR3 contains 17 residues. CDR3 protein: CASSQGQPSVSDTEAFF. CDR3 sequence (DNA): TGCGCCAGCAGCCAAGGACAGCCGTCGGTATCGGACACTGAAGCTTTCTTT.

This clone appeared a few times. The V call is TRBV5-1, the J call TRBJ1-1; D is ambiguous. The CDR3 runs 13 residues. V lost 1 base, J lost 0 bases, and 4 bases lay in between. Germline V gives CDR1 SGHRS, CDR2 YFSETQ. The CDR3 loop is CASSLTVNTEAFF. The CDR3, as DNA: TGCGCCAGCAGCTTGACAGTGAACACTGAAGCTTTCTTT.

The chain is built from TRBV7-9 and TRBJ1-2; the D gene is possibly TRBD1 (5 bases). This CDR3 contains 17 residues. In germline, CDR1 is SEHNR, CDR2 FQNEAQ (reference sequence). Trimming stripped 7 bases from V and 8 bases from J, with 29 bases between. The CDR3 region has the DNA TGTGCCAGCACCCAGGCGGGGGGGGTAAACGTATTAGGAGGCTACACCTTC. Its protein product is CASTQAGGVNVLGGYTF.

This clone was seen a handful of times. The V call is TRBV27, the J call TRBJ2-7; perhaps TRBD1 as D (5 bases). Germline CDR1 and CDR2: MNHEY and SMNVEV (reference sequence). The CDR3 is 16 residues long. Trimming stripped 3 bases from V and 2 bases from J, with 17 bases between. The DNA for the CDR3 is TGTGCCAGCAGTTTTAAGGGTGGGGCCAATACCTACGAGCAGTACTTC. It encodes CASSFKGGANTYEQYF.

The CDR3 spells CASSRTGVYGYTF. In nucleotides, the CDR3 is TGTGCCAGCAGCCGGACAGGCGTCTATGGCTACACCTTC. The chain joins TRBV7-8 to TRBJ1-2; 7 bases align to TRBD1. This CDR3 is built from 13 residues. CDR1 SGHVS and CDR2 FQNEAQ come from the germline V gene. V shed 5 bases, J shed 4 bases, and the junction held 4 bases outside the gene matches.

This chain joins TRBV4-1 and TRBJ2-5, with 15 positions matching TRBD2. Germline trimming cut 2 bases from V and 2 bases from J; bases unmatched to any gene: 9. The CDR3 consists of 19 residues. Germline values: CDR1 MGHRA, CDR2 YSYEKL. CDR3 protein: CASSQSWTSGRAPQETQYF. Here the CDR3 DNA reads TGCGCCAGCAGCCAATCTTGGACTAGCGGGAGGGCCCCACAAGAGACCCAGTACTTC.

CDR3 region: CASSPRDRATGELFF. CDR3 bases: TGTGCCAGCAGTCCGCGGGACAGGGCCACCGGGGAGCTGTTTTTT. The chain employs TRBV7-7 and TRBJ2-2, with 9 nucleotides matching TRBD1. J was trimmed by 4 bases and V by 6 bases; bases with no gene match: 6. This CDR3 contains 15 residues. Germline CDR1 and CDR2: SSHAT and FNYEAQ (reference sequence).

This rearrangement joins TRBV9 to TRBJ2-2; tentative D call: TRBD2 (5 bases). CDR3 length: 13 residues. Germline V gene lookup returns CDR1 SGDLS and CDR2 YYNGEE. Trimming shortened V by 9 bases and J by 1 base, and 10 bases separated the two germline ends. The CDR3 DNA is TGTGCCACCTCTCGGGGGAACACCGGGGAGCTGTTTTTT. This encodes CATSRGNTGELFF.

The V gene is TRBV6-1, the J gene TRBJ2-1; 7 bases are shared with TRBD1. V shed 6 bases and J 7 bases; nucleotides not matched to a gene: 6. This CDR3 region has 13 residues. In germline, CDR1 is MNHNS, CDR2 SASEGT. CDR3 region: CASRTGSYNEQFF. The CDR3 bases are TGTGCCAGCAGGACAGGGTCGTATAATGAGCAGTTCTTC.

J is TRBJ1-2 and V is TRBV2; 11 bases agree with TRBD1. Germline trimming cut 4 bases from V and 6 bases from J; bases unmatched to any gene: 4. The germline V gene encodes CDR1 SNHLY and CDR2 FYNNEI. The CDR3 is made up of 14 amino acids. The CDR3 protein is CASSGRTGGDGYTF. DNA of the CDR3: TGTGCCAGCAGTGGGCGGACAGGGGGCGATGGCTACACCTTC. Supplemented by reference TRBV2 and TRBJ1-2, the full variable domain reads EPEVTQTPSHQVTQMGQEVILRCVPISNHLYFYWYRQILGQKVEFLVSFYNNEISEKSEIFDDQFSVERPDGSNFTLKIRSTKLEDSAMYFCASSGRTGGDGYTFGSGTRLTVV.

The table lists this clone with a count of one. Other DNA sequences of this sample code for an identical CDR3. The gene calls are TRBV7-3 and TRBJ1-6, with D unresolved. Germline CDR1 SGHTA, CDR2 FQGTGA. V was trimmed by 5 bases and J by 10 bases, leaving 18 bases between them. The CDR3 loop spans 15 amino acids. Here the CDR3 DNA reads TGTGCCAGCAGCGCCATGGCGGGGTTAAGATCACCCCTCCACTTT. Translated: CASSAMAGLRSPLHF.

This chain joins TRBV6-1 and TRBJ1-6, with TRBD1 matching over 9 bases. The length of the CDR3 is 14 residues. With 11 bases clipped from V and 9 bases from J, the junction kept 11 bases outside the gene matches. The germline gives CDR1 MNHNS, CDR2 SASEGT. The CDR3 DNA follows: TGTGCCTGGATCCCCGGGACAGGGCTTTCACCCCTCCACTTT. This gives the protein CAWIPGTGLSPLHF.

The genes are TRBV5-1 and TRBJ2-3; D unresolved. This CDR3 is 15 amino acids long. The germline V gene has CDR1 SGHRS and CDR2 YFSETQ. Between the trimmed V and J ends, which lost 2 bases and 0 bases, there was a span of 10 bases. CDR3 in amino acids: CASSFRVSSTDTQYF. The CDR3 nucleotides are TGCGCCAGCAGCTTCCGCGTATCTAGCACAGATACGCAGTATTTT. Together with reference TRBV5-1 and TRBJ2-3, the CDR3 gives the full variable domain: KAGVTQTPRYLIKTRGQQVTLSCSPISGHRSVSWYQQTPGQGLQFLFEYFSETQRNKGNFPGRFSGRQFSNSRSEMNVSTLELGDSALYLCASSFRVSSTDTQYFGPGTRLTVL.

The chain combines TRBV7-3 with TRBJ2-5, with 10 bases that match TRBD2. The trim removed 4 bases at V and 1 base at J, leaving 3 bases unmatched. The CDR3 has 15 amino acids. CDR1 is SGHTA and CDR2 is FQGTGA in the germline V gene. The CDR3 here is CASSSTSGPQETQYF. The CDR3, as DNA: TGTGCCAGCAGCTCGACTAGCGGGCCCCAAGAGACCCAGTACTTC.

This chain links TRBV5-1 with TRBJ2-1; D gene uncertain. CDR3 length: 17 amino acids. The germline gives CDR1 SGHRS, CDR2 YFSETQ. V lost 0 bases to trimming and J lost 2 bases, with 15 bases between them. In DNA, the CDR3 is TGCGCCAGCAGCTTGGCGCGAACCACGATAGCCTACAATGAGCAGTTCTTC. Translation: CASSLARTTIAYNEQFF.

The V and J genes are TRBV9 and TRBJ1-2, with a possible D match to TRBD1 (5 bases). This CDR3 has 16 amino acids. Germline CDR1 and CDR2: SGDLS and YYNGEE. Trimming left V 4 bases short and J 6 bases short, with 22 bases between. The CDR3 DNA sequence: TGTGCCAGCAGCACCAATCCCTCCGGGCAGGGCCATGGCTACACCTTC. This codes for CASSTNPSGQGHGYTF.

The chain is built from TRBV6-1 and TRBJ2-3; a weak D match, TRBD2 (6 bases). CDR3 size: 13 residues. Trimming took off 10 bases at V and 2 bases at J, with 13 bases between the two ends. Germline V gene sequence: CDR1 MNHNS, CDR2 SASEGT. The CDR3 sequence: CAILSGFTDTQYF. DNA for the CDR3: TGTGCCATCCTTAGCGGCTTCACAGATACGCAGTATTTT.

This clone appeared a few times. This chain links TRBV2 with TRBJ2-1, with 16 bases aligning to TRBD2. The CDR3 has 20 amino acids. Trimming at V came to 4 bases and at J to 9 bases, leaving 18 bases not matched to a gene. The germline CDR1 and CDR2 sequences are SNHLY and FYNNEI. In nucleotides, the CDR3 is TGTGCCAGCAGTGGGAGATGGAAAGGGACTAGCGGGAGGGCCGTCGGTGAGCAGTTCTTC. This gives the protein CASSGRWKGTSGRAVGEQFF.

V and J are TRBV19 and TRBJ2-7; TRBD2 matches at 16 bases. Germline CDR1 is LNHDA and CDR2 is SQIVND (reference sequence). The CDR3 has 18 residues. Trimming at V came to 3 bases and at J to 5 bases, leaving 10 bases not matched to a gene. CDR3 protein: CASSMGTSGGAFFDEQYF. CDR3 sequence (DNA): TGTGCCAGTAGTATGGGGACTAGCGGGGGGGCATTTTTCGACGAGCAGTACTTC.